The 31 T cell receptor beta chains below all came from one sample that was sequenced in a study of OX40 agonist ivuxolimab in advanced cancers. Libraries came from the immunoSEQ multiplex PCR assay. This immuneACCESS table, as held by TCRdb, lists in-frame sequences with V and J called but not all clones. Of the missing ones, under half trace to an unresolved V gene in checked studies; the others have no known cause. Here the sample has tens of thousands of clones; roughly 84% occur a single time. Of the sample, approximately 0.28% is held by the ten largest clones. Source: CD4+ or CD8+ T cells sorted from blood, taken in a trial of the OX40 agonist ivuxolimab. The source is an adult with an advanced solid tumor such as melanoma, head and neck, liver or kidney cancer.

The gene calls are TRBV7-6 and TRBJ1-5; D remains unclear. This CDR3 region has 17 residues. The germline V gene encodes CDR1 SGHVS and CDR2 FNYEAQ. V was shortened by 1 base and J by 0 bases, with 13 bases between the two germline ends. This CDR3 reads CASSLGAAVHSNQPQHF. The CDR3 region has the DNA TGTGCCAGCAGCTTAGGAGCGGCGGTTCATAGCAATCAGCCCCAGCATTTT.

The CDR3 loop is CASSLGQPLTYEQYF. CDR3 coding DNA: TGTGCCAGCAGTTTAGGCCAGCCCCTAACCTACGAGCAGTACTTC. V gene TRBV27 combines with J gene TRBJ2-7; D ambiguous. Looked up from germline, CDR1 is MNHEY and CDR2 is SMNVEV (reference sequence). V lost 2 bases and J lost 2, with 13 bases in between. The CDR3 length is 15 residues.

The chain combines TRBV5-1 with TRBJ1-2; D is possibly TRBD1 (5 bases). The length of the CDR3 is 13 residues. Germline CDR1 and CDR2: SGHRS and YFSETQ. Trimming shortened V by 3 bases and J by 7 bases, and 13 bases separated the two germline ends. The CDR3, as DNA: TGCGCCAGCAGCTGGGGTGGGGACGGTGGCTACACCTTC. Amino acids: CASSWGGDGGYTF.

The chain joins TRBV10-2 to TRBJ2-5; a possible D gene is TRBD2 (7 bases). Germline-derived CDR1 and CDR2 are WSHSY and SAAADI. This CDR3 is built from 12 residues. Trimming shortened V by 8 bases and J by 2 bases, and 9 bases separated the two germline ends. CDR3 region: CASGGAQETQYF. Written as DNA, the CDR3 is TGCGCCAGCGGGGGGGCGCAAGAGACCCAGTACTTC.

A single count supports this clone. The CDR3 here is CGSGWASGNTIYF. In DNA, the CDR3 is TGTGGGTCAGGCTGGGCCTCTGGAAACACCATATATTTT. J is TRBJ1-3 and V is TRBV19; D unclear. The CDR3 length is 13 residues. Germline CDR1 reads LNHDA; CDR2 reads SQIVND (reference sequence).

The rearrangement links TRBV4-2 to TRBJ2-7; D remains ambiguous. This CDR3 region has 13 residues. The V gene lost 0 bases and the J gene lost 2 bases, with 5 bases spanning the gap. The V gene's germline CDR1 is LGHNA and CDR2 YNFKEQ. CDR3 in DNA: TGTGCCAGCAGCCAAGAGCCAACCTACGAGCAGTACTTC. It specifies CASSQEPTYEQYF.

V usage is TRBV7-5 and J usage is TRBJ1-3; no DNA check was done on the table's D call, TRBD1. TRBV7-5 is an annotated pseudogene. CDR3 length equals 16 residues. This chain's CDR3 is CARSTSEQGRGNTIYF. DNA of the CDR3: TGTGCCAGAAGCACCTCCGAACAGGGGAGAGGAAACACCATATATTTT.

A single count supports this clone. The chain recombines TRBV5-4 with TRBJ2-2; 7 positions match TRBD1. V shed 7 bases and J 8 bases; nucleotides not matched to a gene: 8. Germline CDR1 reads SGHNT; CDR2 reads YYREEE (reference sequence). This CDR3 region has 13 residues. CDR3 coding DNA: TGTGCCAGCCCGGGACAGAGAGAAGGGGAGCTGTTTTTT. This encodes CASPGQREGELFF.

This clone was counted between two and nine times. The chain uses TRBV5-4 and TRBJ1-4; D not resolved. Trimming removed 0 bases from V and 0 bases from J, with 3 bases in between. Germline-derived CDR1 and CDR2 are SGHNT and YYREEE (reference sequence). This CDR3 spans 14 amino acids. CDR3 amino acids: CASSLDATNEKLFF. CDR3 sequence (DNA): TGTGCCAGCAGCTTGGATGCAACTAATGAAAAACTGTTTTTT.

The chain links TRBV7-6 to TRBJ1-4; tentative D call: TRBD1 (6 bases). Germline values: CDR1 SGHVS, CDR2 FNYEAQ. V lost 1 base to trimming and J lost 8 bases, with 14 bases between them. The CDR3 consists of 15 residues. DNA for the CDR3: TGTGCCAGCAGCTTAGATGGAGGGGGAGGGGAAAAACTGTTTTTT. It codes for CASSLDGGGGEKLFF.

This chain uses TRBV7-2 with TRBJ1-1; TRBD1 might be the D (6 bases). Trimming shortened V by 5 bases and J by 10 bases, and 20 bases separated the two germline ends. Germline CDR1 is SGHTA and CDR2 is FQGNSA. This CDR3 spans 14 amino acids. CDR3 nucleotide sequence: TGTGCCAGCAGCGACGGAACAGGGTCTGGGGTAGCTTTCTTT. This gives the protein CASSDGTGSGVAFF.

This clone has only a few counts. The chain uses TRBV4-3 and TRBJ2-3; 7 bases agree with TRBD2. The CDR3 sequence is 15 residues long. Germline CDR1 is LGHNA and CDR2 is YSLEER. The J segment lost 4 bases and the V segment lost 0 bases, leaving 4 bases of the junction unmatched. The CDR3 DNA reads TGCGCCAGCAGCCAAGAGGGGGGGGGTGCAGATACGCAGTATTTT. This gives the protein CASSQEGGGADTQYF.

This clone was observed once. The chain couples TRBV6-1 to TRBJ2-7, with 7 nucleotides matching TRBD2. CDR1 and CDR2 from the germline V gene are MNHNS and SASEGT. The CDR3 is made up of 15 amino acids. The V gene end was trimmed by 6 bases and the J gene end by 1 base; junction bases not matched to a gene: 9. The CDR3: CASRPGTTLSYEQYF. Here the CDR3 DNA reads TGTGCCAGCAGGCCCGGGACTACTTTATCCTACGAGCAGTACTTC.

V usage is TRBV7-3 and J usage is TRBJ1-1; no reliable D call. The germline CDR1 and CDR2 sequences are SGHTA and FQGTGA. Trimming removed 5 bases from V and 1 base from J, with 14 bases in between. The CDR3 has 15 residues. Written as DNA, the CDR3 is TGTGCCAGCAGCCCCTGGGTTGGAGAGAACACTGAAGCTTTCTTT. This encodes CASSPWVGENTEAFF.

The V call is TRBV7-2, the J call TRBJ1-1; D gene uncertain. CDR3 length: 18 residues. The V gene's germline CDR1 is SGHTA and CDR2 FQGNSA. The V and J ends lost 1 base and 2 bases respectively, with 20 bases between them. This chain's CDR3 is CASSLVGWGKASNTEAFF. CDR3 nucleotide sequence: TGTGCCAGCAGCTTAGTGGGGTGGGGAAAGGCCAGCAACACTGAAGCTTTCTTT.

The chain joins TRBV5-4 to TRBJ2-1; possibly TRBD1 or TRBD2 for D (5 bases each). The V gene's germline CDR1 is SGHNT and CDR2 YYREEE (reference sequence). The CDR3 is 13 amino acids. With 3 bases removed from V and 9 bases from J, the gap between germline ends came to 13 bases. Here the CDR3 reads CASSWGSYGEQFF. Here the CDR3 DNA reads TGTGCCAGCAGCTGGGGGTCTTACGGTGAGCAGTTCTTC.

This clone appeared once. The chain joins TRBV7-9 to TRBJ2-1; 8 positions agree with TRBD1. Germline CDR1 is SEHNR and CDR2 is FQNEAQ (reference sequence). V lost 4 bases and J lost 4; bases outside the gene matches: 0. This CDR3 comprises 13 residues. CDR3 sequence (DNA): TGTGCCAGCAGCTGGGACAGGTACAATGAGCAGTTCTTC. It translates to CASSWDRYNEQFF. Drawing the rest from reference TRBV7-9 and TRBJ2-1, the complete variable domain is DTGVSQNPRHKITKRGQNVTFRCDPISEHNRLYWYRQTLGQGPEFLTYFQNEAQLEKSRLLSDRFSAERPKGSFSTLEIQRTEQGDSAMYLCASSWDRYNEQFFGPGTRLTVL.

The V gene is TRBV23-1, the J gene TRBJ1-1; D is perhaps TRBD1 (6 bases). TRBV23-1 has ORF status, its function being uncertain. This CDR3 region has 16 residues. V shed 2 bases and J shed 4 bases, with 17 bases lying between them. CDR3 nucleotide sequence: TGCGCCAGCAGTCAACCTGACTCCTCAGGGGCCACTGAAGCTTTCTTT. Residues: CASSQPDSSGATEAFF.

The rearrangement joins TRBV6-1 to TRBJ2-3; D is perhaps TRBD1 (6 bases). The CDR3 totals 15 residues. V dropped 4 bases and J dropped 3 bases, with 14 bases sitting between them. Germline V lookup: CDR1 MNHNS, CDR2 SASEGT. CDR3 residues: CASSAQGRDTDTQYF. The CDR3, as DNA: TGTGCCAGCAGTGCCCAGGGGAGAGATACAGATACGCAGTATTTT.

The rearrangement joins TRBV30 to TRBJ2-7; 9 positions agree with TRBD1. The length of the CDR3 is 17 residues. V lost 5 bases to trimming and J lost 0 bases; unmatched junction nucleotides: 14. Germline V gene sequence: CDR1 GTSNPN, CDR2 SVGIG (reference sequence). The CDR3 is CAWGGWVSGQGSYEQYF. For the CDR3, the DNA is TGTGCCTGGGGGGGATGGGTATCGGGACAGGGCTCCTACGAGCAGTACTTC.

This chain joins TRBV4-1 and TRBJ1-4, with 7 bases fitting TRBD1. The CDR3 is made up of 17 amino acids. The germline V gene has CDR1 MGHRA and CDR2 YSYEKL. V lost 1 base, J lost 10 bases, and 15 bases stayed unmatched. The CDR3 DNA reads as TGCGCCAGCAGCCAAGTAATATCCGGGACAGTAATGAGAAAACTGTTTTTT. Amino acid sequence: CASSQVISGTVMRKLFF.

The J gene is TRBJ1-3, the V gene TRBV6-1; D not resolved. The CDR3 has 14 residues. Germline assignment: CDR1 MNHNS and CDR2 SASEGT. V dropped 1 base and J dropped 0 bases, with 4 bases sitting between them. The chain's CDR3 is CASSEGSSGNTIYF. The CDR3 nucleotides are TGTGCCAGCAGTGAAGGGAGCTCTGGAAACACCATATATTTT.

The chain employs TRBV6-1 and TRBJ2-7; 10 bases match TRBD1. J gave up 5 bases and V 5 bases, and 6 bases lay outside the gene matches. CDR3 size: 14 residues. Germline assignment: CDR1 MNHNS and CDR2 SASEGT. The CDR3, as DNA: TGTGCCAGCAGTAACCGGGACAGGGGCCACGAGCAGTACTTC. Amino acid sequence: CASSNRDRGHEQYF.

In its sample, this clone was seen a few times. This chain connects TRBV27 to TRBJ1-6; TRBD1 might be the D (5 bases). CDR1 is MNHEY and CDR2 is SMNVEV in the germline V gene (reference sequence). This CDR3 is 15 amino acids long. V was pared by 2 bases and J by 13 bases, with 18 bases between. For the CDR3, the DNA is TGTGCCAGCAGTTTAGAGGCGGACATCGGGGCGCCCCTCCACTTT. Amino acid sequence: CASSLEADIGAPLHF.

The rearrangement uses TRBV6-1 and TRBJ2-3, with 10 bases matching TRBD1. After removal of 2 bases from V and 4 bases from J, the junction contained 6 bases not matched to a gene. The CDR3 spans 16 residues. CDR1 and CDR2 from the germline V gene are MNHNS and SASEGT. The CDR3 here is CASSEWGTGVADTQYF. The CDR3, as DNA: TGTGCCAGCAGTGAATGGGGGACAGGGGTCGCAGATACGCAGTATTTT.

This chain's CDR3 is CASSLLQSPYGYTF. The DNA of the CDR3 is TGTGCCAGCAGCTTGTTACAGTCCCCCTATGGCTACACCTTC. The chain carries TRBV5-4 and TRBJ1-2; D is undetermined. The germline CDR1 and CDR2 sequences are SGHNT and YYREEE (reference sequence). Trimming took 1 base from V and 4 from J, leaving 11 bases between them. The CDR3 covers 14 residues.

CDR3 in DNA: TGTGCCATCAGTGTAAGACAGTCCCACCAAGAGACCCAGTACTTC. Its translation: CAISVRQSHQETQYF. The chain couples TRBV10-3 to TRBJ2-5, with a possible D match to TRBD1 (5 bases). Germline assignment: CDR1 ENHRY and CDR2 SYGVKD. This CDR3 is built from 15 residues. V was pared by 4 bases and J by 0 bases, with 12 bases between.

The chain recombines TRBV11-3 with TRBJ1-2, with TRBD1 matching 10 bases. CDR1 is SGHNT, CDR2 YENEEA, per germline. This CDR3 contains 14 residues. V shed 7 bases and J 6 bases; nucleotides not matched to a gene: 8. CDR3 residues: CASTNPGQGHGYTF. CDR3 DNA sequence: TGTGCCAGCACCAACCCGGGACAGGGGCATGGCTACACCTTC. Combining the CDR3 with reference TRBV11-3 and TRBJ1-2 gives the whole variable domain EAGVVQSPRYKIIEKKQPVAFWCNPISGHNTLYWYLQNLGQGPELLIRYENEEAVDDSQLPKDRFSAERLKGVDSTLKIQPAELGDSAVYLCASTNPGQGHGYTFGSGTRLTVV.

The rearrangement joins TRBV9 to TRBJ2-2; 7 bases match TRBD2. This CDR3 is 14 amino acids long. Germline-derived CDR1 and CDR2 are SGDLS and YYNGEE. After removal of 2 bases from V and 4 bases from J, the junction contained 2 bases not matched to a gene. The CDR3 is CASSVWGGTGELFF. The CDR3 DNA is TGTGCCAGCAGCGTGTGGGGGGGCACCGGGGAGCTGTTTTTT.

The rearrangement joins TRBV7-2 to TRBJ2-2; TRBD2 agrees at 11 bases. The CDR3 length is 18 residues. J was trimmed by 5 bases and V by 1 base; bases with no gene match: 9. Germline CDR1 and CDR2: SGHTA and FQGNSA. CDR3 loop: CASSLEGTSGGSTGELFF. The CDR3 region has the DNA TGTGCCAGCAGCTTAGAGGGTACTAGCGGGGGATCGACCGGGGAGCTGTTTTTT. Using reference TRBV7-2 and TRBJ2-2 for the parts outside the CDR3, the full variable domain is GAGVSQSPSNKVTEKGKDVELRCDPISGHTALYWYRQSLGQGLEFLIYFQGNSAPDKSGLPSDRFSAERTGGSVSTLTIQRTQQEDSAVYLCASSLEGTSGGSTGELFFGEGSRLTVL.

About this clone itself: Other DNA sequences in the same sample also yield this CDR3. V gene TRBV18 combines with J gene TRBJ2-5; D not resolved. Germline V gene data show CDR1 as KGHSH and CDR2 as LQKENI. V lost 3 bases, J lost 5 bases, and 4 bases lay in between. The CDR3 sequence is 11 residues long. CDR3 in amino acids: CASSPKETQYF. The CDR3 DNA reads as TGTGCCAGCTCACCTAAGGAGACCCAGTACTTC.